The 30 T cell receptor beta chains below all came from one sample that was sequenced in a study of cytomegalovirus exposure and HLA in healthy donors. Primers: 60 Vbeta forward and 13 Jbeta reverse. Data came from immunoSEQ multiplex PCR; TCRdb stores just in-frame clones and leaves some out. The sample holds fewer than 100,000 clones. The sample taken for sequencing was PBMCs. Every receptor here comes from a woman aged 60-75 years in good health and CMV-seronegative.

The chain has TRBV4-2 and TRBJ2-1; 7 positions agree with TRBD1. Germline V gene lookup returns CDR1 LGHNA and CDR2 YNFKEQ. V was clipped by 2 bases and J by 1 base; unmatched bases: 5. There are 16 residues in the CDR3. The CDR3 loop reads CASSQQGGRSYNEQFF. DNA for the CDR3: TGTGCCAGCAGCCAACAAGGGGGCAGGTCCTACAATGAGCAGTTCTTC.

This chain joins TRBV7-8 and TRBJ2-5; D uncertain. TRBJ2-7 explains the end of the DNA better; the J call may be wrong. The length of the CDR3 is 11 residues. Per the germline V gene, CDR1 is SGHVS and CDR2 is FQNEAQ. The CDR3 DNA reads TGTGCCAGCAGCACCCAATACGAGCAGTACTTC. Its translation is CASSTQYEQYF.

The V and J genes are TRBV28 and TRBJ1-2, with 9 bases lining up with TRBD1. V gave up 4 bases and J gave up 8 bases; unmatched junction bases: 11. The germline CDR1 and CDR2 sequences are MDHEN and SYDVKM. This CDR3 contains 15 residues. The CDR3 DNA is TGTGCCAGCAGTTGGACCGGGACAGGGTTTAGAGGCTACACCTTC. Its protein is CASSWTGTGFRGYTF.

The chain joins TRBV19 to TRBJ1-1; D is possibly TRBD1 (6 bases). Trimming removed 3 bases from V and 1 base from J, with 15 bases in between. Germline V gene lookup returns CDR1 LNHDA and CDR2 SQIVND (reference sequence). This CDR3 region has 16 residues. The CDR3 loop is CASSIWTDSQNTEAFF. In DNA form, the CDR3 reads TGTGCCAGTAGTATCTGGACAGACAGCCAGAACACTGAAGCTTTCTTT.

This CDR3 is CAISESLGGTTGELFF. The CDR3 nucleotides are TGTGCCATCAGTGAATCGCTTGGGGGGACCACCGGGGAGCTGTTTTTT. This chain uses TRBV10-3 with TRBJ2-2; D possibly corresponds to TRBD2 (6 bases). V lost 3 bases, J lost 4 bases, and 15 bases lay in between. The germline CDR1 and CDR2 sequences are ENHRY and SYGVKD. This CDR3 is built from 16 residues.

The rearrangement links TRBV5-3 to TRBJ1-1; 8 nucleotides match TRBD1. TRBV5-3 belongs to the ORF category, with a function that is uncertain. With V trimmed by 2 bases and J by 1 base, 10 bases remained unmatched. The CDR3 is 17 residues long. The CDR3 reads CARSFVKQGEQNTEAFF. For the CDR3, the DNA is TGTGCCAGAAGCTTCGTTAAACAGGGGGAGCAGAACACTGAAGCTTTCTTT.

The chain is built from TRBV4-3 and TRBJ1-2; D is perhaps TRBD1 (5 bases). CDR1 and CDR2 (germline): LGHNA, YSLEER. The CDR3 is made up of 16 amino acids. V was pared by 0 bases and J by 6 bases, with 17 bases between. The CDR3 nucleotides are TGCGCCAGCAGCCAAGAACTGCGGCAGGGAAGGGATGGCTACACCTTC. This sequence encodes CASSQELRQGRDGYTF.

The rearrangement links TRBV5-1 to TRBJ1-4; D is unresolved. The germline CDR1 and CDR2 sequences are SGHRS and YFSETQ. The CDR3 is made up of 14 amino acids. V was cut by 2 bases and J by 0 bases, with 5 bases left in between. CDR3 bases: TGCGCCAGCAGCTTTGAGGCAACTAATGAAAAACTGTTTTTT. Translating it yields CASSFEATNEKLFF.

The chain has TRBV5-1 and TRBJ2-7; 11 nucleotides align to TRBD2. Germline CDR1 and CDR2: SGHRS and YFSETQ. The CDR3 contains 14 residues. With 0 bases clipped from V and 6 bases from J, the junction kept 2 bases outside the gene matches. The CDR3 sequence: CASSLELAGAEQYF. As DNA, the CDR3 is TGCGCCAGCAGCTTGGAACTAGCGGGAGCCGAGCAGTACTTC.

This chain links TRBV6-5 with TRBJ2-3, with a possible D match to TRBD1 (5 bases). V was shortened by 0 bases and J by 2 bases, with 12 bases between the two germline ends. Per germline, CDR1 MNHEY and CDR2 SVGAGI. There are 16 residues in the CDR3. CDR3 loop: CASSYSGRTTTDTQYF. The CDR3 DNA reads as TGTGCCAGCAGTTACTCGGGCAGGACAACCACAGATACGCAGTATTTT.

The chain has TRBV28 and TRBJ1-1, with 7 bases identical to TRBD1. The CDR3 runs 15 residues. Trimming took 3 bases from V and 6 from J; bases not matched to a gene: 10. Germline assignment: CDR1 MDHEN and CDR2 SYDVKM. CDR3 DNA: TGTGCCAGCAGTTTGGCCTCGACAGGGAAGCCTGAAGCTTTCTTT. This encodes CASSLASTGKPEAFF.

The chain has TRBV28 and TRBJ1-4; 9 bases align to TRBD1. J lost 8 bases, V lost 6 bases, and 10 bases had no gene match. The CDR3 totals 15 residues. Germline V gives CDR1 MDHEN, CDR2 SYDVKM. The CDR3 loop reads CASRGGQGRVEKLFF. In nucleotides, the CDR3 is TGTGCCAGCAGGGGGGGACAGGGACGAGTAGAAAAACTGTTTTTT.

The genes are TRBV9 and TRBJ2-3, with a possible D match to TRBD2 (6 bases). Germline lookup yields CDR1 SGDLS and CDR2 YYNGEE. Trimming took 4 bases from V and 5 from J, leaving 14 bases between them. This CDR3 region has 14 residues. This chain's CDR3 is CASSQVPEGDTQYF. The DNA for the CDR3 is TGTGCCAGCAGCCAGGTCCCGGAGGGAGATACGCAGTATTTT.

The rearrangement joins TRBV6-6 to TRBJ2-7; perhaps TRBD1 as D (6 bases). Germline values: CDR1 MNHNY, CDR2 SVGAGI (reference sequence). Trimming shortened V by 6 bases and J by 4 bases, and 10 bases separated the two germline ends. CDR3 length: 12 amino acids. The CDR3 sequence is CASRGAVYEQYF. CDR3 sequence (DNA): TGTGCCAGCAGGGGGGCGGTATACGAGCAGTACTTC.

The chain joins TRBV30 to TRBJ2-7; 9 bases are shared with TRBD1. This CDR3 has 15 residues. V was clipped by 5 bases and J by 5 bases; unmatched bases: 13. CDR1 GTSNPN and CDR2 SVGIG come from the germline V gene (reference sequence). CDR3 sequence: CAWDAGQGSVNEQYF. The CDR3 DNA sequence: TGTGCCTGGGACGCGGGACAGGGTTCGGTCAACGAGCAGTACTTC.

The CDR3, as DNA: TGCGCCAGCAGCCCAACAGGGGGCGGAATAGCTAACTATGGCTACACCTTC. It codes for CASSPTGGGIANYGYTF. The chain links TRBV5-1 to TRBJ1-2, with 9 bases that match TRBD1. Germline V CDR1 and CDR2: SGHRS, YFSETQ. The CDR3 spans 17 residues. J was trimmed by 0 bases and V by 4 bases; bases with no gene match: 10. Filled out from reference TRBV5-1 and TRBJ1-2, the complete variable domain reads KAGVTQTPRYLIKTRGQQVTLSCSPISGHRSVSWYQQTPGQGLQFLFEYFSETQRNKGNFPGRFSGRQFSNSRSEMNVSTLELGDSALYLCASSPTGGGIANYGYTFGSGTRLTVV.

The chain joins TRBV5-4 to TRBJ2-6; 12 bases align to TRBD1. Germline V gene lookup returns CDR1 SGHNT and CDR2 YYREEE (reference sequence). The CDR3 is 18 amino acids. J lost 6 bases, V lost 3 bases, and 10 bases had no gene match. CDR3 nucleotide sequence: TGTGCCAGCAGCTGGCCGGGACAGGGGGCGCTTGCGGCCAACGTCCTGACTTTC. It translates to CASSWPGQGALAANVLTF.

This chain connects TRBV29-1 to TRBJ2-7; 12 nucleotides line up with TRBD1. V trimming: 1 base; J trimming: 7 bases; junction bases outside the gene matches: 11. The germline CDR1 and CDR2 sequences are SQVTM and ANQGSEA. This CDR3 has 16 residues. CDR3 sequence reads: CSVEVSPGTGGGEQYF. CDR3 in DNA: TGCAGCGTTGAAGTTAGTCCCGGGACAGGGGGCGGTGAGCAGTACTTC.

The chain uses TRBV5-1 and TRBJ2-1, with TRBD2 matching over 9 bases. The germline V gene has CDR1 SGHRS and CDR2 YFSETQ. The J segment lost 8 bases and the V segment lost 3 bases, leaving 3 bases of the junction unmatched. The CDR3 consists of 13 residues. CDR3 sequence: CASSSGLAYEQFF. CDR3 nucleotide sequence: TGCGCCAGCAGCTCGGGACTAGCATATGAGCAGTTCTTC.

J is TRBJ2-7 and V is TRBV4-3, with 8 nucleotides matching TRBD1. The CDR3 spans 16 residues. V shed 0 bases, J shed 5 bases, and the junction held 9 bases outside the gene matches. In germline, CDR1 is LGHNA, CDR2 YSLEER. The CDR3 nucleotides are TGCGCCAGCAGCCAAGAACCCCCCGGACAGGGTCACGAGCAGTACTTC. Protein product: CASSQEPPGQGHEQYF.

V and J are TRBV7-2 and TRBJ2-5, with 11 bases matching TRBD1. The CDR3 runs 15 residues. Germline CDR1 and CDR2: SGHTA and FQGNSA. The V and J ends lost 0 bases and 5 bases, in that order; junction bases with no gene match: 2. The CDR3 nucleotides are TGTGCCAGCAGCTTAGCGGGGACAGGGGGGGAGACCCAGTACTTC. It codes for CASSLAGTGGETQYF. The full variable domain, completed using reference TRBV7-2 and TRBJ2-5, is GAGVSQSPSNKVTEKGKDVELRCDPISGHTALYWYRQSLGQGLEFLIYFQGNSAPDKSGLPSDRFSAERTGGSVSTLTIQRTQQEDSAVYLCASSLAGTGGETQYFGPGTRLLVL.

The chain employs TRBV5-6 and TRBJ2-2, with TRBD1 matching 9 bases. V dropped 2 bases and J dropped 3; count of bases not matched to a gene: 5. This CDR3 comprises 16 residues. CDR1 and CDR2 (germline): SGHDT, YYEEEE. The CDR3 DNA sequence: TGTGCCAGCAGCTTCCTTCGGGACAGGGACACCGGGGAGCTGTTTTTT. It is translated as CASSFLRDRDTGELFF.

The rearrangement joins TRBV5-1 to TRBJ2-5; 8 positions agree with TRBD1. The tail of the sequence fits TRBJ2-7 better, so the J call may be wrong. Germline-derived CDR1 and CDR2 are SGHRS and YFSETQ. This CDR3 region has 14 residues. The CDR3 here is CASTKQGGLYEQYF. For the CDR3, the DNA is TGCGCCAGCACCAAACAGGGGGGTCTTTACGAGCAGTACTTC.

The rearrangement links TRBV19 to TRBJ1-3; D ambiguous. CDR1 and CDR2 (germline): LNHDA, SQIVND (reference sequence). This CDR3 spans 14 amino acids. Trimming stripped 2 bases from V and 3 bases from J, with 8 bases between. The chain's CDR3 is CASSIRGFGNTIYF. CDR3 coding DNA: TGTGCCAGTAGTATAAGAGGCTTTGGAAACACCATATATTTT.

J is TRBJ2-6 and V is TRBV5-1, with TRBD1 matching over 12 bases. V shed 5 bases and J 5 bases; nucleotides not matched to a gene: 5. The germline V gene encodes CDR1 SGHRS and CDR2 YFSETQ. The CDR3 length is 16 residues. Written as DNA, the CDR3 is TGCGCCAGCAGAGGGACAGGGGGCGTATGGGCCAACGTCCTGACTTTC. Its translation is CASRGTGGVWANVLTF.

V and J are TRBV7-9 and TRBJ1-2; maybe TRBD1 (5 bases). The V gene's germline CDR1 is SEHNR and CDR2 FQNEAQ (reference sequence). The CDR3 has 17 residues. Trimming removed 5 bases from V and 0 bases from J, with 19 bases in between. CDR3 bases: TGTGCCAGCAGCGGGGGGGTTGGGGGATTAGCTAACTATGGCTACACCTTC. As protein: CASSGGVGGLANYGYTF.

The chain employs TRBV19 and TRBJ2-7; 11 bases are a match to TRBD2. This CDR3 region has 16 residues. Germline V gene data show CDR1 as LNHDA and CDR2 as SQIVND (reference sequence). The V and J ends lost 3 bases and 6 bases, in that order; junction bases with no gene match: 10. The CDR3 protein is CASSIGGLAGGSEQYF. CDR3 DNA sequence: TGTGCCAGTAGTATCGGGGGGCTAGCGGGAGGATCCGAGCAGTACTTC.

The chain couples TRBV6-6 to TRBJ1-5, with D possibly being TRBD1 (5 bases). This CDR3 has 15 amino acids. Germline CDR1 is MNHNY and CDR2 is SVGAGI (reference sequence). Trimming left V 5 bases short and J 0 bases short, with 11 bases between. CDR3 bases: TGTGCCAGCAGTGCCCGCAGGGATAGCAATCAGCCCCAGCATTTT. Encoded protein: CASSARRDSNQPQHF.

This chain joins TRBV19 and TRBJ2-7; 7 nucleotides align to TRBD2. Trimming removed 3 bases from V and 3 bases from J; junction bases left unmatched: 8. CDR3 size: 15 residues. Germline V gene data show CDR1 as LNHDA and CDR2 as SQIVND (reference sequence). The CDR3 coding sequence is TGTGCCAGTAGTATTATGACCAGCGGGATCTACGAGCAGTACTTC. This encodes CASSIMTSGIYEQYF. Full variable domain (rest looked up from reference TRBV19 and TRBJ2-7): DGGITQSPKYLFRKEGQNVTLSCEQNLNHDAMYWYRQDPGQGLRLIYYSQIVNDFQKGDIAEGYSVSREKKESFPLTVTSAQKNPTAFYLCASSIMTSGIYEQYFGPGTRLTVT.

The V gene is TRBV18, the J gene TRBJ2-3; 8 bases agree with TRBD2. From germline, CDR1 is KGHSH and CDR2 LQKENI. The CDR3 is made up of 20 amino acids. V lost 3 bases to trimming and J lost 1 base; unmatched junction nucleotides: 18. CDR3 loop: CASSPGPGNGRAWGTDTQYF. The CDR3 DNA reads TGTGCCAGCTCACCTGGCCCAGGGAACGGGAGGGCCTGGGGCACAGATACGCAGTATTTT.